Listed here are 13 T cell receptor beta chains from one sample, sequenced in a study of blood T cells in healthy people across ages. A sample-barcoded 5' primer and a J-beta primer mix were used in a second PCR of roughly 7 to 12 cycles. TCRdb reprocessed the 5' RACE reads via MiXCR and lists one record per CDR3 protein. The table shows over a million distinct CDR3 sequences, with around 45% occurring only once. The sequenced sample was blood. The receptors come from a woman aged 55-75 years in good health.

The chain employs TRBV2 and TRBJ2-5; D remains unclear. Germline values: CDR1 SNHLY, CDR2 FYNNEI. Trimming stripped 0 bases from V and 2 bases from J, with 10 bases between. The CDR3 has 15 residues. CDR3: CASSEAGRRQETQYF. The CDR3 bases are TGTGCCAGCAGTGAAGCAGGGCGGAGACAAGAGACCCAGTACTTC.

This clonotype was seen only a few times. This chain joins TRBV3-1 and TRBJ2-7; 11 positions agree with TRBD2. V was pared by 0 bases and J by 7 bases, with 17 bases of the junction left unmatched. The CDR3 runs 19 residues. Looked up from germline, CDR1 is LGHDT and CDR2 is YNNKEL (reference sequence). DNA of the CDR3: TGTGCCAGCAGCCAAGAAGGGCTAGCGGGAGGACGACTCTACAATGAGCAGTACTTC. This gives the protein CASSQEGLAGGRLYNEQYF.

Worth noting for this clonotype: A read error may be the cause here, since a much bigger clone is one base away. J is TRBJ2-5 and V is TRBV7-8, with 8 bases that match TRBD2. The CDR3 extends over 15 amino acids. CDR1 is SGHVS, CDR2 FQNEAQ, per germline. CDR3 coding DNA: TGTACCAGCAGCTTAGATACGGGAGGGGGAGAGACCCAGTACTTC. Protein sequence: CTSSLDTGGGETQYF.

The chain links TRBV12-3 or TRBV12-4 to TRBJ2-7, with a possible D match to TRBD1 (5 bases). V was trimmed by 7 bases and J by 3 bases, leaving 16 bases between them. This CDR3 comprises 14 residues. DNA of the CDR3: TGTGCCAGCAAGGGGAAGGGAAGGTTCTACGAGCAGTACTTC. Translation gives CASKGKGRFYEQYF.

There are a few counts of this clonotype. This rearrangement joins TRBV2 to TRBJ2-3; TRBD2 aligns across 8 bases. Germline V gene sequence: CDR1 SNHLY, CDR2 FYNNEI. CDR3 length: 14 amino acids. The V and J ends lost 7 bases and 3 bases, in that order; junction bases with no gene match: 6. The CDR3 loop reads CASKSGSETDTQYF. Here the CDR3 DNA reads TGTGCCAGCAAAAGCGGGAGTGAGACAGATACGCAGTATTTT.

As DNA, the CDR3 is TGTGCCATCAGTGAGTCGGAGTCGGCGAACACTGAAGCTTTCTTT. Translating gives CAISESESANTEAFF. The chain links TRBV10-3 to TRBJ1-1, with unresolved D. CDR1 is ENHRY and CDR2 is SYGVKD in the germline V gene. V was clipped by 0 bases and J by 1 base, with 9 bases between them. The CDR3 is 15 amino acids.

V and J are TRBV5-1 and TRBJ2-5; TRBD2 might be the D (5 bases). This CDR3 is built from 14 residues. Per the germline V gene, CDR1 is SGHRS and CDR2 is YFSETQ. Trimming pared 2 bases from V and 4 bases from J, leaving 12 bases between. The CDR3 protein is CASSFAGRGETQYF. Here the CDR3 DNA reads TGCGCCAGCAGCTTTGCAGGACGGGGAGAGACCCAGTACTTC. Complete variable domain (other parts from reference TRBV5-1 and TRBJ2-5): KAGVTQTPRYLIKTRGQQVTLSCSPISGHRSVSWYQQTPGQGLQFLFEYFSETQRNKGNFPGRFSGRQFSNSRSEMNVSTLELGDSALYLCASSFAGRGETQYFGPGTRLLVL.

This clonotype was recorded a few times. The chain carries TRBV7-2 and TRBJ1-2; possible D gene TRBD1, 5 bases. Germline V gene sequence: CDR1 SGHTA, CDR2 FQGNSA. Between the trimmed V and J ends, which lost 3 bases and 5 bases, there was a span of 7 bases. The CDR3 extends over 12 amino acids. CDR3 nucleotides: TGTGCCAGCAGCTTCCGACAGTATGGCTACACCTTC. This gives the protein CASSFRQYGYTF.

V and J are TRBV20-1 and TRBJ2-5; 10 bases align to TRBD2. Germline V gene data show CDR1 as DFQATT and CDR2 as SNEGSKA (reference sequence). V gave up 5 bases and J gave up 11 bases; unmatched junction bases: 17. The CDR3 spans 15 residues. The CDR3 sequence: CSAPFSGRTDSRQYF. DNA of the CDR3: TGCAGTGCTCCTTTTAGCGGGAGGACCGACTCTCGGCAGTACTTC.

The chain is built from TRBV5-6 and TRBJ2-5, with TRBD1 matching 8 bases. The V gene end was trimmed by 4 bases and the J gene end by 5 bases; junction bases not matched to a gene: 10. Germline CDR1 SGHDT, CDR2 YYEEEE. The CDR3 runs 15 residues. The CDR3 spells CASSPAGQGDETQYF. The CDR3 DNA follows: TGTGCCAGCAGCCCGGCCGGACAGGGTGACGAGACCCAGTACTTC.

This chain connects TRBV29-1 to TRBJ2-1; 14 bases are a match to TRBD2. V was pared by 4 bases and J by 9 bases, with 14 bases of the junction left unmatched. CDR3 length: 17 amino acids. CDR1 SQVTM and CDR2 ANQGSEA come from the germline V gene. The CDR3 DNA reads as TGCAGCGTTGTAGAGACTAGCGGGAGGGCCAGGGGTGGTGAGCAGTTCTTC. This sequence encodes CSVVETSGRARGGEQFF.

CDR3: CASFDTRGQETQYF. CDR3 nucleotides: TGTGCCAGCTTTGATACCAGGGGGCAAGAGACCCAGTACTTC. The chain joins TRBV6-2 or TRBV6-3 to TRBJ2-5; TRBD1 agrees at 7 bases. J was trimmed by 2 bases and V by 8 bases; bases with no gene match: 8. This CDR3 contains 14 residues. The germline CDR1 and CDR2 sequences are MNHEY and SVGEGT.

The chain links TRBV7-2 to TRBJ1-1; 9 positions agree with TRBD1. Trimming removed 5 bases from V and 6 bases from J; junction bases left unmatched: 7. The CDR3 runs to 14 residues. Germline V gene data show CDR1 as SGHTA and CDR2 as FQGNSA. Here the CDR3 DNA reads TGTGCCAGCAGCCCGGACAGGGGTCAGTCTGAAGCTTTCTTT. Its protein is CASSPDRGQSEAFF.